The entry below gives a single TCR beta chain sequence along with its context. The data belong to a study of T cell changes during pregnancy in multiple sclerosis. Sequencing used immunoSEQ multiplex PCR; TCRdb keeps in-frame clones, though not all of them. In the table there are 90,000 to 130,000 clones, 92% of which are singletons. CDR3 length: 12 residues. The germline V and J ends were trimmed by 7 bases and 8 bases, with 11 bases remaining between them. Germline V gene sequence: CDR1 SNHLY, CDR2 FYNNEI. The chain is built from TRBV2 and TRBJ1-4, with unresolved D. The specimen was peripheral blood, collected in the third trimester of pregnancy. This receptor was taken from a female donor with multiple sclerosis, enrolled in a pregnancy study. In DNA, the CDR3 is TGTGCCAGCACCCGGGATGGGGAAAAACTGTTTTTT. Translation gives CASTRDGEKLFF.